This entry lists 6 T cell receptor beta chains sequenced from one sample in a study of Ad26.COV2.S vaccination and SARS-CoV-2 variants. Data came from immunoSEQ multiplex PCR; TCRdb stores just in-frame clones and leaves some out. The table shows hundreds of thousands of clones, with 70% to 90% occurring only once. Regarding treatment: 15 to 20 received Ad26.COV2.S at low or high dose, single or two shots; 5 received placebo; per-sample allocation not given. The study sampled participants on day 63 after the first vaccine or placebo injection. Specimen: peripheral blood, collected in a trial of Ad26.COV2.S vaccine versus placebo. The receptors here all came from a person aged 18-60 years who received the Ad26.COV2.S COVID-19 vaccine or a placebo.

This chain links TRBV5-1 with TRBJ2-1; D remains ambiguous. The CDR3 consists of 16 residues. V gave up 1 base and J gave up 7 bases, with 18 bases separating them. Germline V gene sequence: CDR1 SGHRS, CDR2 YFSETQ. CDR3 sequence (DNA): TGCGCCAGCAGCTTGACTTCGCAATGGGGTGCGAATGAGCAGTTCTTC. Residues: CASSLTSQWGANEQFF. Full variable domain (outside the CDR3, taken from reference TRBV5-1 and TRBJ2-1): KAGVTQTPRYLIKTRGQQVTLSCSPISGHRSVSWYQQTPGQGLQFLFEYFSETQRNKGNFPGRFSGRQFSNSRSEMNVSTLELGDSALYLCASSLTSQWGANEQFFGPGTRLTVL.

V usage is TRBV30 and J usage is TRBJ2-3; D gene unclear. Germline V CDR1 and CDR2: GTSNPN, SVGIG (reference sequence). The CDR3 is 12 residues long. V dropped 2 bases and J dropped 6 bases, with 9 bases sitting between them. The CDR3 sequence is CAWSHIEDTQYF. The CDR3 coding sequence is TGTGCCTGGAGTCACATTGAGGATACGCAGTATTTT.

The chain couples TRBV9 to TRBJ2-2; 8 positions agree with TRBD1. With V trimmed by 3 bases and J by 6 bases, 4 bases remained unmatched. The germline V gene encodes CDR1 SGDLS and CDR2 YYNGEE. The CDR3 has 14 amino acids. As DNA, the CDR3 is TGTGCCAGCAGCGCCCGGACAGGGCCCGGGGAGCTGTTTTTT. It yields the protein CASSARTGPGELFF.

This clone was counted once. The chain uses TRBV25-1 and TRBJ1-1; 11 bases are shared with TRBD1. The CDR3 is 14 residues long. Trimming removed 2 bases from V and 7 bases from J; junction bases left unmatched: 3. The germline gives CDR1 MGHDK, CDR2 SYGVNS. The DNA for the CDR3 is TGTGCCAGCAGTGAAGGACAGGGGGCCCTTGAAGCTTTCTTT. Translated: CASSEGQGALEAFF. Full variable domain (rest looked up from reference TRBV25-1 and TRBJ1-1): EADIYQTPRYLVIGTGKKITLECSQTMGHDKMYWYQQDPGMELHLIHYSYGVNSTEKGDLSSESTVSRIRTEHFPLTLESARPSHTSQYLCASSEGQGALEAFFGQGTRLTVV.

V usage is TRBV7-3 and J usage is TRBJ2-6, with D uncertain. There are 14 residues in the CDR3. Germline loops: CDR1 SGHTA, CDR2 FQGTGA. V was trimmed by 1 base and J by 0 bases, leaving 1 base between them. The CDR3 spells CASSLISGANVLTF. The CDR3 nucleotides are TGTGCCAGCAGCTTAATCTCTGGGGCCAACGTCCTGACTTTC.

This clone came up once. This rearrangement joins TRBV12-5 to TRBJ1-1; tentative D call: TRBD1 (5 bases). This CDR3 comprises 13 residues. CDR1 is LGHNT, CDR2 FRNRAP, per germline. With 2 bases removed from V and 2 bases from J, the gap between germline ends came to 6 bases. CDR3 loop: CASGLRGNTEAFF. CDR3 sequence (DNA): TGTGCTAGTGGTTTGAGGGGTAACACTGAAGCTTTCTTT.